This note documents a single T cell receptor (beta chain) sequence. Distinct nucleotide sequences in the sample also encode this CDR3. The record originates from a study of blood T cell repertoires in COVID-19. About the study: The United States, Italy and Spain provided the acute and convalescent COVID-19 samples. In each case, the material was cDNA or gDNA derived from T cells, B-cell-depleted T cells, or PBMCs.

The trim removed 0 bases at V and 4 bases at J, leaving 3 bases unmatched. Per the germline V gene, CDR1 is MNHEY and CDR2 is SVGAGI. The CDR3 consists of 15 residues. Original analysis: Researchers report that nucleated cell counts were estimated from reference gene primer amplification. Sequencing used immunoSEQ multiplex PCR; TCRdb keeps in-frame clones, though not all of them. The V and J calls and clone size come from that table; D and trimming were worked out from the DNA. The sample has approximately 48,000 clones; about 85% are singletons. Sequenced input: peripheral blood. J is TRBJ1-5 and V is TRBV6-5; 7 bases line up with TRBD1. This receptor was taken from a man aged 55 to 70 with acute or convalescent COVID-19. The DNA for the CDR3 is TGTGCCAGCAGTTACTCTGCCAGGGGGAATCAGCCCCAGCATTTT. Protein product: CASSYSARGNQPQHF.